A selection of T cell receptor beta chains follows, all from one sample in a study of low-dose radiotherapy and immunotherapy resistance in tumors. Each CDR3 protein is one row after TCRdb ran MiXCR on the reads. The table has tens of thousands of distinct CDR3 sequences, less than 25% seen once. The specimen comprised PBMCs, sampled after low-dose radiotherapy plus immunotherapy. Every receptor here comes from a female donor with ovarian cancer. Each CDR3 is given with its conserved first and last residue. The D gene is left open where the match is weak. The size entry is marked missing in some rows and otherwise reads once, few, many or a size class.

j_call,clone_size,d_call,v_call,cdr3_aa,cdr3_nt
TRBJ2-2,many,TRBD2,TRBV15,CATSRDLSGRKGGELFF,TGTGCCACCAGCAGAGATCTGAGCGGGAGAAAGGGCGGGGAGCTGTTTTTT
TRBJ2-3,many,NA,TRBV5-1,CASSLDGGTDTQYF,TGCGCCAGCAGCTTGGATGGGGGCACAGATACGCAGTATTTT
TRBJ2-2,many,NA,TRBV2,CASSEVGTGELFF,TGTGCCAGCAGTGAAGTCGGCACCGGGGAGCTGTTTTTT
TRBJ1-6,many,TRBD1,TRBV5-1,CASSVGTGYNSPLHF,TGCGCCAGCAGCGTAGGGACAGGGTATAATTCACCCCTCCACTTT
TRBJ1-5,once,NA,TRBV3-1,CASSQDRGEPQHF,TGTGCCAGCAGCCAAGATAGGGGGGAGCCCCAGCATTTT
TRBJ2-3,many,TRBD2,TRBV5-1,CASSRPPGSSGANTDTQYF,TGCGCCAGCAGCCGGCCGCCAGGATCTAGCGGGGCCAACACAGATACGCAGTATTTT
TRBJ2-1,many,NA,TRBV20-1,CSAKGPYNEQFF,TGCAGTGCCAAAGGACCCTACAATGAGCAGTTCTTC
TRBJ2-7,many,NA,TRBV7-2,CASSLARGNSKYEQYF,TGTGCCAGCAGCTTAGCACGGGGGAATTCGAAGTACGAGCAGTACTTC
TRBJ1-1,many,TRBD1,TRBV29-1,CSVGMTGLTFF,TGCAGCGTTGGGATGACAGGGTTAACTTTCTTT
TRBJ2-2,many,NA,TRBV2,CASSIMNTGELFF,TGTGCCAGCAGTATCATGAACACCGGGGAGCTGTTTTTT
TRBJ2-2,many,NA,TRBV29-1,CSVEPGKPGELFF,TGCAGCGTTGAGCCAGGGAAGCCCGGGGAGCTGTTTTTT
TRBJ2-3,NA,TRBD1,TRBV6-1,CASSEADRGLYTDTQYF,TGTGCCAGCAGTGAAGCGGACAGGGGGCTTTACACAGATACGCAGTATTTT
TRBJ2-5,many,TRBD2,TRBV7-2,CASSLAISGGAQETQYF,TGTGCCAGCAGCTTAGCAATAAGCGGGGGGGCCCAAGAGACCCAGTACTTC
TRBJ1-1,many,TRBD1,TRBV14,CASSPKADRGRLVAEAFF,TGTGCCAGCAGCCCCAAGGCCGACAGGGGAAGGCTCGTCGCTGAAGCTTTCTTT